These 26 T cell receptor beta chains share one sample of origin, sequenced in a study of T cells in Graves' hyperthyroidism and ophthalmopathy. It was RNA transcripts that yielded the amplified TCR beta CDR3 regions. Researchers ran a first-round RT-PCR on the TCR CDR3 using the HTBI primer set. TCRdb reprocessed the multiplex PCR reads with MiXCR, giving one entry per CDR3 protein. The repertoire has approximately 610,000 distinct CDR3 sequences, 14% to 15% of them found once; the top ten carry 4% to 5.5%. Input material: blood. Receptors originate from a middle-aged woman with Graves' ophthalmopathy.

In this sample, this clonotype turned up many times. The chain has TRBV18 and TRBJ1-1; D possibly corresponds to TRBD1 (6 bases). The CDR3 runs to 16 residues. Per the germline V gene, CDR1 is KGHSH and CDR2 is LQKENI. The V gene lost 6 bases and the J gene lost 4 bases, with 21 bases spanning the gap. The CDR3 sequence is CASSPGGTTLGTEAFF. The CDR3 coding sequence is TGTGCCAGCTCGCCGGGGGGCACTACTTTGGGCACTGAAGCTTTCTTT.

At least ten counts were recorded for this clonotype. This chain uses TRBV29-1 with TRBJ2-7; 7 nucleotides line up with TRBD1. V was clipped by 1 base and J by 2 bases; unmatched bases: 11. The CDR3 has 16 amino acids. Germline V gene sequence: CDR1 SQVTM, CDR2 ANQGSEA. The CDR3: CSVEGTGTPFTYEQYF. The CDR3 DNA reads TGCAGCGTTGAAGGGACAGGTACCCCCTTCACCTACGAGCAGTACTTC.

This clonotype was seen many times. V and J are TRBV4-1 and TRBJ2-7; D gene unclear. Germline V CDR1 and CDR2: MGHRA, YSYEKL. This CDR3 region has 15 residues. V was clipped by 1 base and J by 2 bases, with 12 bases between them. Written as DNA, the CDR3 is TGCGCCAGCAGCCAAGCCCCGGGCCCCACCTACGAGCAGTACTTC. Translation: CASSQAPGPTYEQYF.

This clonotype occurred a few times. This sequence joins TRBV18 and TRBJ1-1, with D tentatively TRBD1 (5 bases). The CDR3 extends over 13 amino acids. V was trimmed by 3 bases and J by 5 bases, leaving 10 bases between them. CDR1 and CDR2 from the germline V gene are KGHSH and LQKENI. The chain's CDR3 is CASSPDIRTEAFF. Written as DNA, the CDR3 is TGTGCCAGCTCACCGGACATTCGGACTGAAGCTTTCTTT.

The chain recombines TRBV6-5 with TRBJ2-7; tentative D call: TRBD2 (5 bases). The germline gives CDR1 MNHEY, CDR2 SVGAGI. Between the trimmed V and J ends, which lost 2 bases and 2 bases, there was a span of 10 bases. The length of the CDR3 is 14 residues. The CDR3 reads CASSYRSGTYEQYF. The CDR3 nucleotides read TGTGCCAGCAGTTACCGGAGCGGTACCTACGAGCAGTACTTC.

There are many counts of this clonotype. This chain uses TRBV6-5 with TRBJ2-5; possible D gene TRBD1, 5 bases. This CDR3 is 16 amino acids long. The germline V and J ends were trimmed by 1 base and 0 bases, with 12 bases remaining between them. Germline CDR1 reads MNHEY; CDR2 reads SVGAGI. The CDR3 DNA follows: TGTGCCAGCAGTTACTTAAGGGCAGGGAACCAAGAGACCCAGTACTTC. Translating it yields CASSYLRAGNQETQYF.

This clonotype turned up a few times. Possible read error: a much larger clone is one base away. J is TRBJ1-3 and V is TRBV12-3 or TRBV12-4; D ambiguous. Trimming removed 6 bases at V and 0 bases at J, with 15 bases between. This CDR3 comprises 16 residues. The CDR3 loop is CASRTRPRDSGNTIYF. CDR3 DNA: TGTGCCAGCAGAACGAGACCCAGAGACTCTGGAAACACCATATATTTT.

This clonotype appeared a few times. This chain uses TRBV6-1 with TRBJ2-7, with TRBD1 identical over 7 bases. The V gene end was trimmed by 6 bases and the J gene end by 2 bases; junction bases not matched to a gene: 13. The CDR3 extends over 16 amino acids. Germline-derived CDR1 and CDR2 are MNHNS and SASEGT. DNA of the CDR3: TGTGCCAGCAGGGGGATAAGACAGGGAACAGCCTACGAGCAGTACTTC. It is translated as CASRGIRQGTAYEQYF.

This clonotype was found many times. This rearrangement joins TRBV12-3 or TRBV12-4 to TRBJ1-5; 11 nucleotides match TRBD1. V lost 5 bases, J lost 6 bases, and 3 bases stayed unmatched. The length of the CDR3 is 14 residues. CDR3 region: CASSEGTGGQPQHF. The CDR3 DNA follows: TGTGCCAGCAGTGAGGGGACAGGGGGTCAGCCCCAGCATTTT.

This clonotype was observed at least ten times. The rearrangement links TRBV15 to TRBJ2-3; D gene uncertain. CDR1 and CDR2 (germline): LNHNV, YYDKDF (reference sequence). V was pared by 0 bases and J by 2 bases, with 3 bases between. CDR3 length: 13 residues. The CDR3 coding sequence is TGTGCCACCAGCAGAGACAACACAGATACGCAGTATTTT. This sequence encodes CATSRDNTDTQYF.

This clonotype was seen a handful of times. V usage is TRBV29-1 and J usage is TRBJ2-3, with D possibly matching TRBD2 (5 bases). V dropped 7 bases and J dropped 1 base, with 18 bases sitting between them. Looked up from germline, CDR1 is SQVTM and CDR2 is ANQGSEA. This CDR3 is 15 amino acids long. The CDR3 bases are TGCAGCGCCGAAGATAGCGCGTGGGGCACAGATACGCAGTATTTT. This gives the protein CSAEDSAWGTDTQYF.

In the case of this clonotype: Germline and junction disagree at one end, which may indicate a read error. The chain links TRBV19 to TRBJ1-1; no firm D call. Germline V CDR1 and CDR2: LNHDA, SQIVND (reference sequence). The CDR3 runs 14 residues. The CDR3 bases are TGTGCCAGTAGTATATCCGGATTAGACACTGAAACTTTCTTT. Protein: CASSISGLDTETFF.

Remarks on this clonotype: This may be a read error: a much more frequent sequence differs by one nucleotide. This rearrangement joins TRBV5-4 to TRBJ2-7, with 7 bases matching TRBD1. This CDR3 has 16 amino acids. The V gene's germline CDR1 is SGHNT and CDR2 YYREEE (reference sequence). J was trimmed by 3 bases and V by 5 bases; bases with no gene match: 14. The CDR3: CASSPKGARMIYEQYF. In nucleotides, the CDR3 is TGTGCCAGCAGTCCGAAGGGGGCGAGGATGATCTACGAGCAGTACTTC.

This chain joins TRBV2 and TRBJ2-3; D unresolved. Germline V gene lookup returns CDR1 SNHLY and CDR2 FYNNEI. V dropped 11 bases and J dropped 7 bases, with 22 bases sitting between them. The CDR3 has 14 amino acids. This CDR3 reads CASLADPLRHTQYF. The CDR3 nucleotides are TGTGCCTCTTTAGCAGACCCCTTAAGGCATACGCAGTATTTT.

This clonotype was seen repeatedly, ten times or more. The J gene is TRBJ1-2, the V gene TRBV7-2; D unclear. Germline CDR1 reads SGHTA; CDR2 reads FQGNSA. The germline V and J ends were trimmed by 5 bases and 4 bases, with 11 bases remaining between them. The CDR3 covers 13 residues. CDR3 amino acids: CASSAGTPYGYTF. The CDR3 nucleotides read TGTGCCAGCAGCGCCGGTACCCCCTATGGCTACACCTTC.

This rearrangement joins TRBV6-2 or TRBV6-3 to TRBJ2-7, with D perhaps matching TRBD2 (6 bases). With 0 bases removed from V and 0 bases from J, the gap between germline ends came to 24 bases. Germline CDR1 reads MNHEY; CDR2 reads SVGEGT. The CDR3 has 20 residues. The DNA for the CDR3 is TGTGCCAGCAGTTACTCGATTCCTGGACTATCGAACTCCCGCTCCTACGAGCAGTACTTC. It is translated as CASSYSIPGLSNSRSYEQYF.

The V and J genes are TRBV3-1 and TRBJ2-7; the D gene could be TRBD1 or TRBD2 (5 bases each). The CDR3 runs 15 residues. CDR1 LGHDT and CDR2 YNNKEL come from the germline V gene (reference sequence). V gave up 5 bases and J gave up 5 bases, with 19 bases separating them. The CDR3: CASSFNVGGADEQYF. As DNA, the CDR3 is TGTGCCAGCAGCTTCAACGTTGGGGGAGCTGACGAGCAGTACTTC.

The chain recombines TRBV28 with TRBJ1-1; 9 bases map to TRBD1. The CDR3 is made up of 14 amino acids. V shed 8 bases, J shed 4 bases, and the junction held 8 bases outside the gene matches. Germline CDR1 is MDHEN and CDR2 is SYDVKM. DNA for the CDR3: TGTGCCAGCCGCTCCGGACAGGGGTCCACTGAAGCTTTCTTT. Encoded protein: CASRSGQGSTEAFF.

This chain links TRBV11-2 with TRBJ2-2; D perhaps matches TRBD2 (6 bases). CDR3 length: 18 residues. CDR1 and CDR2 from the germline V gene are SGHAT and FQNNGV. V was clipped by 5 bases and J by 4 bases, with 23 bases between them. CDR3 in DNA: TGTGCCAGCAGCGACATTAACGGGAGAGCCTCGGGCACCGGGGAGCTGTTTTTT. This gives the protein CASSDINGRASGTGELFF.

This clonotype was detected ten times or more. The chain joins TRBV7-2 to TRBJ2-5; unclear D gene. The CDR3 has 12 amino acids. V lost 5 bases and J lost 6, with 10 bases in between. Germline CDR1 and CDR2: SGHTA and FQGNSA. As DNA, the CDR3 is TGTGCCAGCAGCCCAGCGATTCAGACCCAGTACTTC. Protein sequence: CASSPAIQTQYF.

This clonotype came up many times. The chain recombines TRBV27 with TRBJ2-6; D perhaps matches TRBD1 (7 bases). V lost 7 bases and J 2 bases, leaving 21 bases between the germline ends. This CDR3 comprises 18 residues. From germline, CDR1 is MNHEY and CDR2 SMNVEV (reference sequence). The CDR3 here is CASTQGGGGATGANVLTF. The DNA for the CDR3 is TGTGCCAGCACCCAGGGGGGCGGTGGAGCCACTGGGGCCAACGTCCTGACTTTC.

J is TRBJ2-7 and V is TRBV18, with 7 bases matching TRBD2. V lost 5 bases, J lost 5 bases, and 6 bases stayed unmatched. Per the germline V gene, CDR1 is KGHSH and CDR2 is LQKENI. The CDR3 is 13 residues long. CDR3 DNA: TGTGCCAGCTCAATAAGGGAGGGTGACGAGCAGTACTTC. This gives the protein CASSIREGDEQYF. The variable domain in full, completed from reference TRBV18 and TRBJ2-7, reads NAGVMQNPRHLVRRRGQEARLRCSPMKGHSHVYWYRQLPEEGLKFMVYLQKENIIDESGMPKERFSAEFPKEGPSILRIQQVVRGDSAAYFCASSIREGDEQYFGPGTRLTVT.

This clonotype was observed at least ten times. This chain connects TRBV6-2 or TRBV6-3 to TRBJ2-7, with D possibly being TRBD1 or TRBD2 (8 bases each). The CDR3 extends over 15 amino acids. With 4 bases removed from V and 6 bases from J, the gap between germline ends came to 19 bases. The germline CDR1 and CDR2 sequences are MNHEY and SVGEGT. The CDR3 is CASSSQGAGGAEQYF. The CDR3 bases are TGTGCCAGCAGTTCCCAGGGGGCGGGAGGAGCCGAGCAGTACTTC.

The CDR3 DNA sequence: TGTGCCAGCAGCTTAGACGGGAGCCCCTATGGCTACACCTTC. It encodes CASSLDGSPYGYTF. The J gene is TRBJ1-2, the V gene TRBV7-2; no clear D. The CDR3 runs to 14 residues. V lost 1 base to trimming and J lost 4 bases, with 10 bases between them. The germline V gene has CDR1 SGHTA and CDR2 FQGNSA.

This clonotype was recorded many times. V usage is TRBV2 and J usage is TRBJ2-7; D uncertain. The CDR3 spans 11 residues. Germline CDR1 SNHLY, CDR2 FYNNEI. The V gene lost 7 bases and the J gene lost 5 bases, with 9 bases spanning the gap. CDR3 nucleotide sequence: TGTGCCAGCAATTTGGACCACGAGCAGTACTTC. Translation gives CASNLDHEQYF.

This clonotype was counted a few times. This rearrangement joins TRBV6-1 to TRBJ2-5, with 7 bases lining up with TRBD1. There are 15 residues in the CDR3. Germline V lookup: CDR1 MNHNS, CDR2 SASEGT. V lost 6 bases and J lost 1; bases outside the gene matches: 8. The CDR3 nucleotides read TGTGCCAGCAGCCACCGGGACAGACCCCAAGAGACCCAGTACTTC. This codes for CASSHRDRPQETQYF.